This T cell receptor beta chain was obtained from a study of T cell changes during pregnancy in multiple sclerosis. CDR3 size: 14 residues. The germline V gene has CDR1 MDHEN and CDR2 SYDVKM. Trimming left V 3 bases short and J 6 bases short, with 15 bases between. This table comes from immunoSEQ multiplex PCR, and its TCRdb copy is limited to in-frame clones, with some not included. This table holds about 92,000 clones, approximately 92% found once. The chain carries TRBV28 and TRBJ2-7, with D possibly TRBD1 on 6 matching bases. Sequenced material: peripheral blood, taken in the first trimester of pregnancy. This clonotype was sampled from a female donor with multiple sclerosis, enrolled in a pregnancy study. CDR3 region: CASSFRQGMSEQYF. CDR3 DNA: TGTGCCAGCAGTTTCCGCCAGGGGATGAGCGAGCAGTACTTC.